One sample yielded the 24 T cell receptor beta chains listed below, sequenced in a study of identical twins. TCRdb recomputed calls from the 5' RACE reads with MiXCR, one row per CDR3 protein. Here the sample spans about 240,000 distinct CDR3 sequences, roughly an eighth being singletons. This sample also appeared in a second study, on yellow fever vaccine responses in identical twins.

Sequencing input: memory (CD45RO+) T cells sorted from blood. These receptors all come from a woman aged 18 to 35 in good health.

This clonotype occurred many times. The chain carries TRBV3-1 and TRBJ2-1; 9 bases fit TRBD2. There are 14 residues in the CDR3. Germline V CDR1 and CDR2: LGHDT, YNNKEL (reference sequence). The V gene end was trimmed by 4 bases and the J gene end by 5 bases; junction bases not matched to a gene: 3. The CDR3 region has the DNA TGTGCCAGCAGCCGGGGACTAGCAAACAATGAGCAGTTCTTC. It is translated as CASSRGLANNEQFF.

This clonotype has only a few counts. This chain connects TRBV5-1 to TRBJ2-3, with 10 positions matching TRBD2. Germline CDR1 reads SGHRS; CDR2 reads YFSETQ. The CDR3 contains 16 residues. With 7 bases clipped from V and 0 bases from J, the junction kept 8 bases outside the gene matches. DNA of the CDR3: TGCGCCAGCCAAGCGGGGGGGTTTACTAGCACAGATACGCAGTATTTT. It yields the protein CASQAGGFTSTDTQYF. The entire variable domain, with the rest obtained from reference TRBV5-1 and TRBJ2-3, is as follows: KAGVTQTPRYLIKTRGQQVTLSCSPISGHRSVSWYQQTPGQGLQFLFEYFSETQRNKGNFPGRFSGRQFSNSRSEMNVSTLELGDSALYLCASQAGGFTSTDTQYFGPGTRLTVL.

This clonotype was observed a handful of times. This CDR3 is CASSQGLAENNEQFF. CDR3 DNA: TGCGCCAGCAGCCAAGGACTAGCGGAAAACAATGAGCAGTTCTTC. V usage is TRBV4-3 and J usage is TRBJ2-1, with 9 nucleotides matching TRBD2. Per germline, CDR1 LGHNA and CDR2 YSLEER. This CDR3 has 15 residues. J lost 5 bases, V lost 1 base, and 3 bases had no gene match.

The chain couples TRBV4-2 to TRBJ2-2, with no clear D. Germline-derived CDR1 and CDR2 are LGHNA and YNFKEQ. Trimming removed 0 bases at V and 9 bases at J, with 11 bases between. The CDR3 loop spans 14 amino acids. The DNA of the CDR3 is TGTGCCAGCAGCCAAGATGTGGGAATCCGGGAGCTGTTTTTT. Translating it yields CASSQDVGIRELFF.

The rearrangement links TRBV4-2 to TRBJ2-3, with TRBD1 matching over 7 bases. The germline V gene encodes CDR1 LGHNA and CDR2 YNFKEQ. After removal of 4 bases from V and 2 bases from J, the junction contained 12 bases not matched to a gene. The CDR3 length is 17 residues. This CDR3 reads CASSLGVGQDDTDTQYF. The CDR3 nucleotides read TGTGCCAGCAGCCTAGGTGTCGGACAGGATGACACAGATACGCAGTATTTT.

Many counts were recorded for this clonotype. The J gene is TRBJ1-2, the V gene TRBV12-3 or TRBV12-4, with a tentative D call TRBD1 (5 bases). This CDR3 region has 13 residues. V was pared by 6 bases and J by 3 bases, with 11 bases between. The CDR3 sequence: CASSPQGYYGYTF. DNA of the CDR3: TGTGCCAGCAGCCCGCAGGGTTACTATGGCTACACCTTC.

This clonotype was seen a handful of times. The chain employs TRBV20-1 and TRBJ2-7; TRBD2 agrees at 8 bases. The CDR3 runs 14 residues. Germline V gene lookup returns CDR1 DFQATT and CDR2 SNEGSKA (reference sequence). J was trimmed by 1 base and V by 6 bases; bases with no gene match: 8. CDR3 bases: TGCAGTGCCACTTTAGGGACTAGTTCCTACGAGCAGTACTTC. Translation: CSATLGTSSYEQYF.

The V gene is TRBV7-9, the J gene TRBJ2-5; 11 bases fit TRBD2. Unmatched junction bases numbered 6, after V lost 1 base and J lost 5 bases. Germline CDR1 is SEHNR and CDR2 is FQNEAQ (reference sequence). This CDR3 has 16 residues. The DNA of the CDR3 is TGTGCCAGCAGCTTAGAGATTTGGACTAGCGGGGAGACCCAGTACTTC. Residues: CASSLEIWTSGETQYF.

There are a few counts of this clonotype. J is TRBJ2-7 and V is TRBV28; D remains ambiguous. V lost 5 bases and J lost 4, with 9 bases in between. The CDR3 spans 12 residues. Germline CDR1 is MDHEN and CDR2 is SYDVKM. CDR3 coding DNA: TGTGCCAGCAGTCGTTTGGGGTACGAGCAGTACTTC. It is translated as CASSRLGYEQYF.

This clonotype showed up just a few times. The chain is built from TRBV14 and TRBJ1-1, with a possible D match to TRBD1 (5 bases). CDR1 SGHDN and CDR2 FVKESK come from the germline V gene. The CDR3 has 16 amino acids. Trimming took off 4 bases at V and 1 base at J, with 16 bases between the two ends. The CDR3 region is CASSLRKQVPNTEAFF. CDR3 DNA: TGTGCCAGCAGCCTTAGGAAACAGGTCCCGAACACTGAAGCTTTCTTT.

This sequence joins TRBV20-1 and TRBJ2-3, with TRBD2 identical over 8 bases. Germline V gene lookup returns CDR1 DFQATT and CDR2 SNEGSKA (reference sequence). After removal of 6 bases from V and 4 bases from J, the junction contained 12 bases not matched to a gene. This CDR3 spans 15 amino acids. The CDR3 DNA reads as TGCAGTGCCAGCGGGGGACAATACGCGGCAGATACGCAGTATTTT. It codes for CSASGGQYAADTQYF.

V is TRBV28 and J is TRBJ1-2, with 7 bases that match TRBD1. V was pared by 10 bases and J by 5 bases, with 13 bases of the junction left unmatched. Per germline, CDR1 MDHEN and CDR2 SYDVKM. The CDR3 runs to 14 residues. The DNA of the CDR3 is TGTGCCACCTTCGGAGGGGGCGGGCAGTATGGCTACACCTTC. Translating it yields CATFGGGGQYGYTF.

CDR3 protein: CASSPLPLTSGGASNEQFF. The CDR3 bases are TGTGCCAGCAGCCCACTCCCCCTGACTAGCGGGGGGGCCTCGAATGAGCAGTTCTTC. The chain combines TRBV4-2 with TRBJ2-1, with 14 nucleotides matching TRBD2. The CDR3 consists of 19 residues. Germline CDR1 is LGHNA and CDR2 is YNFKEQ. Trimming cost V 4 bases and J 7 bases; bases outside gene matches: 15.

This clonotype was seen more than once but under ten times. The chain has TRBV28 and TRBJ1-6; D perhaps matches TRBD1 (6 bases). The CDR3 consists of 16 residues. Trimming shortened V by 5 bases and J by 8 bases, and 19 bases separated the two germline ends. Germline CDR1 reads MDHEN; CDR2 reads SYDVKM. The CDR3 is CASSAIHARGDSPLHF. CDR3 sequence (DNA): TGTGCCAGCAGTGCTATCCACGCAAGGGGGGATTCACCCCTCCACTTT.

The DNA for the CDR3 is TGTGCCAGCAGCCCGGACAGGGCGAATACGCAGTATTTT. It specifies CASSPDRANTQYF. V usage is TRBV5-6 and J usage is TRBJ2-3, with 8 nucleotides matching TRBD1. J gave up 7 bases and V 4 bases, and 5 bases lay outside the gene matches. Germline V gene data show CDR1 as SGHDT and CDR2 as YYEEEE. The CDR3 spans 13 residues.

The chain links TRBV7-2 to TRBJ2-7; 8 positions agree with TRBD1. This CDR3 comprises 14 residues. Per the germline V gene, CDR1 is SGHTA and CDR2 is FQGNSA. Trimming removed 5 bases from V and 2 bases from J; junction bases left unmatched: 5. This chain's CDR3 is CASSRDRSAYEQYF. For the CDR3, the DNA is TGTGCCAGCAGCCGGGACAGGAGTGCCTACGAGCAGTACTTC.

This clonotype has more than one count but fewer than ten. This rearrangement joins TRBV6-1 to TRBJ2-2, with D possibly being TRBD1 (6 bases). The CDR3 loop spans 14 amino acids. V shed 2 bases and J shed 5 bases, with 9 bases lying between them. From germline, CDR1 is MNHNS and CDR2 SASEGT. The CDR3 loop reads CASSEQTGTGELFF. The CDR3 DNA is TGTGCCAGCAGTGAACAAACAGGGACCGGGGAGCTGTTTTTT.

The chain links TRBV7-9 to TRBJ2-1; 9 nucleotides line up with TRBD2. Trimming took 5 bases from V and 6 from J; bases not matched to a gene: 8. CDR3 length: 15 residues. Germline-derived CDR1 and CDR2 are SEHNR and FQNEAQ (reference sequence). This CDR3 is CASSAGTSKANEQFF. CDR3 nucleotides: TGTGCCAGCAGCGCCGGGACTAGCAAGGCCAATGAGCAGTTCTTC.

The V gene is TRBV4-2, the J gene TRBJ1-4; D might be TRBD1 (6 bases). Looked up from germline, CDR1 is LGHNA and CDR2 is YNFKEQ. This CDR3 is built from 15 residues. The V end was cut by 2 bases, the J end by 6 bases, with 13 bases between. The CDR3 DNA reads as TGTGCCAGCAGCCAAAGGGGGGGATACGATGAAAAACTGTTTTTT. As protein: CASSQRGGYDEKLFF.

The rearrangement uses TRBV5-4 and TRBJ1-2; D uncertain. CDR3 length: 15 residues. V was shortened by 0 bases and J by 0 bases, with 9 bases between the two germline ends. Germline V gene data show CDR1 as SGHNT and CDR2 as YYREEE (reference sequence). For the CDR3, the DNA is TGTGCCAGCAGCTTGGGAGCCCCGGCTAACTATGGCTACACCTTC. It yields the protein CASSLGAPANYGYTF.

This clonotype appeared many times. V and J are TRBV5-1 and TRBJ1-4, with TRBD1 identical over 8 bases. V shed 2 bases and J 3 bases; nucleotides not matched to a gene: 3. This CDR3 comprises 15 residues. CDR1 is SGHRS, CDR2 YFSETQ, per germline. The CDR3 sequence is CASSLQGEANEKLFF. The CDR3 nucleotides read TGCGCCAGCAGCTTACAGGGGGAAGCTAATGAAAAACTGTTTTTT.

The gene calls are TRBV18 and TRBJ2-1, with 11 bases that match TRBD1. Germline-derived CDR1 and CDR2 are KGHSH and LQKENI. There are 16 residues in the CDR3. V gave up 1 base and J gave up 5 bases; unmatched junction bases: 4. The CDR3 coding sequence is TGTGCCAGCTCACCACAAGGGACAGGGGGTAACAATGAGCAGTTCTTC. It translates to CASSPQGTGGNNEQFF. Full variable domain (remainder filled in from reference TRBV18 and TRBJ2-1): NAGVMQNPRHLVRRRGQEARLRCSPMKGHSHVYWYRQLPEEGLKFMVYLQKENIIDESGMPKERFSAEFPKEGPSILRIQQVVRGDSAAYFCASSPQGTGGNNEQFFGPGTRLTVL.

The genes are TRBV20-1 and TRBJ2-3, with TRBD2 as a possible D gene (5 bases). V dropped 1 base and J dropped 0 bases, with 11 bases sitting between them. This CDR3 spans 15 amino acids. Germline V gives CDR1 DFQATT, CDR2 SNEGSKA (reference sequence). The CDR3 nucleotides are TGCAGTGCTAGAGCCTGGCGGGCTAGCACAGATACGCAGTATTTT. Translation gives CSARAWRASTDTQYF.

This chain links TRBV20-1 with TRBJ2-7; 8 nucleotides agree with TRBD2. CDR1 and CDR2 from the germline V gene are DFQATT and SNEGSKA (reference sequence). With V trimmed by 4 bases and J by 0 bases, 5 bases remained unmatched. The CDR3 runs to 14 residues. As DNA, the CDR3 is TGCAGTGCTACACTAGCGGCCATCTCCTACGAGCAGTACTTC. Translating gives CSATLAAISYEQYF.